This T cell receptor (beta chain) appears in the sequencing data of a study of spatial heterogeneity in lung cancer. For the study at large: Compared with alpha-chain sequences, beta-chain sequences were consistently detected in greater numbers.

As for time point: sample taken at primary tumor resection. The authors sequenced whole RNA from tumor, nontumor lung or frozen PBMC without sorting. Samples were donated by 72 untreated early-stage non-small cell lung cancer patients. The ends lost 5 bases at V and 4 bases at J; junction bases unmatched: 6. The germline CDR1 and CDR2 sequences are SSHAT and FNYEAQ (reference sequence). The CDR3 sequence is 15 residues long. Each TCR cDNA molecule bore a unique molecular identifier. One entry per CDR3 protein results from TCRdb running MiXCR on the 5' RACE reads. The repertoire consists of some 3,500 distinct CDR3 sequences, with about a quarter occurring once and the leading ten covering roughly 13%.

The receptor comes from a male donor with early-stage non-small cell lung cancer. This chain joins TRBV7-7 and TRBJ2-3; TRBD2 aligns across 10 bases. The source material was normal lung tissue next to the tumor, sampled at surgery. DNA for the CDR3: TGTGCCAGCAGCGCAGGACTAGCGGAATCAGATACGCAGTATTTT. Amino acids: CASSAGLAESDTQYF.